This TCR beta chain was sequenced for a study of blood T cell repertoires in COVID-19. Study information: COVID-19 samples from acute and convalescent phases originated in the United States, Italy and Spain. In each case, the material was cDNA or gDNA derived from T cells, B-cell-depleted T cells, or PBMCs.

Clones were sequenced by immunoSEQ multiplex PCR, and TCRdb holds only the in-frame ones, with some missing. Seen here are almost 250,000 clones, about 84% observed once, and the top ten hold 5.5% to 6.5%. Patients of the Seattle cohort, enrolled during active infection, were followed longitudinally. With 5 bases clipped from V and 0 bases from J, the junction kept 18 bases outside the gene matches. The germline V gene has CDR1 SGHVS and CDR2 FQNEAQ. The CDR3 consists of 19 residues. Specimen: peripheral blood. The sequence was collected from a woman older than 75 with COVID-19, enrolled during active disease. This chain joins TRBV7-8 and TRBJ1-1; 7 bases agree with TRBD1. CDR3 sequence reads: CASSKRQGNHFAMNTEAFF. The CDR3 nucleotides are TGTGCCAGCAGCAAAAGACAGGGAAACCACTTTGCCATGAACACTGAAGCTTTCTTT.